These 20 T cell receptor beta chains share one sample of origin, sequenced in a study of cytomegalovirus exposure and HLA in healthy donors. The PCR contained 60 Vbeta and 13 Jbeta primers. Using immunoSEQ multiplex PCR, the repertoire was profiled, and TCRdb retains in-frame clones only, with some absent. This table has fewer than 80,000 clones, roughly 74% appearing once. Sample: PBMCs. These receptors were collected from a woman aged 55-69 years in good health and CMV-seropositive.

The rearrangement links TRBV10-3 to TRBJ1-3, with TRBD1 as a possible D gene (5 bases). Trimming pared 7 bases from V and 0 bases from J, leaving 13 bases between. Per germline, CDR1 ENHRY and CDR2 SYGVKD. This CDR3 has 15 residues. The CDR3 reads CAITLGGSSGNTIYF. In nucleotides, the CDR3 is TGTGCCATCACCCTGGGGGGGAGCTCTGGAAACACCATATATTTT.

The chain couples TRBV27 to TRBJ2-7; D is perhaps TRBD2 (5 bases). Germline V CDR1 and CDR2: MNHEY, SMNVEV (reference sequence). CDR3 length: 13 residues. V lost 6 bases, J lost 2 bases, and 11 bases lay in between. DNA for the CDR3: TGTGCCAGCAGCGGGAACATAGCCTACGAGCAGTACTTC. The encoded protein is CASSGNIAYEQYF.

The chain links TRBV28 to TRBJ1-2; 7 bases line up with TRBD1. V dropped 5 bases and J dropped 0; count of bases not matched to a gene: 3. This CDR3 spans 14 amino acids. Germline values: CDR1 MDHEN, CDR2 SYDVKM. In DNA form, the CDR3 reads TGTGCCAGCAGTGGGACAGCAGCTAACTATGGCTACACCTTC. It codes for CASSGTAANYGYTF.

V usage is TRBV5-1 and J usage is TRBJ1-2, with D perhaps matching TRBD1 (5 bases). V was shortened by 2 bases and J by 3 bases, with 14 bases between the two germline ends. This CDR3 comprises 15 residues. Germline values: CDR1 SGHRS, CDR2 YFSETQ. The chain's CDR3 is CASSLGVQVDYGYTF. The CDR3, as DNA: TGCGCCAGCAGCTTAGGGGTTCAGGTCGACTATGGCTACACCTTC.

This rearrangement joins TRBV5-6 to TRBJ1-2; perhaps TRBD1 as D (5 bases). Trimming took off 5 bases at V and 4 bases at J, with 12 bases between the two ends. Germline CDR1 reads SGHDT; CDR2 reads YYEEEE. CDR3 length equals 13 residues. The CDR3 nucleotides read TGTGCCAGCAGAGCAAGGGGAATCTATGGCTACACCTTC. The encoded protein is CASRARGIYGYTF.

The rearrangement uses TRBV2 and TRBJ1-1; 9 nucleotides align to TRBD1. With 6 bases clipped from V and 11 bases from J, the junction kept 10 bases outside the gene matches. Germline V gene lookup returns CDR1 SNHLY and CDR2 FYNNEI. CDR3 length: 13 residues. The CDR3: CASRSNRGLEAFF. The CDR3 DNA reads TGTGCCAGCAGGTCTAACAGGGGGCTTGAGGCTTTCTTT.

The J gene is TRBJ2-7, the V gene TRBV21-1; the DNA was not used to check the table's D call, TRBD2. TRBV21-1 is a recognized pseudogene. The length of the CDR3 is 15 residues. CDR3 nucleotide sequence: TGTGCCAGCAGCAAAAGGCGGGGAAGCTCCTACGAGCAGTACTTC. Translating it yields CASSKRRGSSYEQYF.

The chain has TRBV6-5 and TRBJ2-1; D perhaps matches TRBD1 (6 bases). Trimming removed 3 bases from V and 2 bases from J, with 8 bases in between. Germline-derived CDR1 and CDR2 are MNHEY and SVGAGI. The CDR3 loop spans 14 amino acids. Written as DNA, the CDR3 is TGTGCCAGCAGTTATAGGACAGCCTACAATGAGCAGTTCTTC. Its translation is CASSYRTAYNEQFF.

The chain employs TRBV2 and TRBJ2-7; TRBD1 matches at 7 bases. The germline V gene has CDR1 SNHLY and CDR2 FYNNEI. V was clipped by 6 bases and J by 2 bases; unmatched bases: 1. The CDR3 is 12 amino acids. The CDR3 coding sequence is TGTGCCAGCAGAGGGACAGCCTACGAGCAGTACTTC. It codes for CASRGTAYEQYF.

The V and J genes are TRBV5-1 and TRBJ1-4; D is undetermined. There are 16 residues in the CDR3. Germline V gene sequence: CDR1 SGHRS, CDR2 YFSETQ. Trimming stripped 0 bases from V and 5 bases from J, with 14 bases between. This CDR3 reads CASSLVGATENEKLFF. CDR3 coding DNA: TGCGCCAGCAGCTTGGTCGGAGCGACGGAGAATGAAAAACTGTTTTTT.

This chain uses TRBV7-3 with TRBJ1-1; TRBD1 is a possible D gene (5 bases). Trimming cost V 2 bases and J 3 bases, with 10 bases left between them. The CDR3 contains 14 residues. Germline CDR1 SGHTA, CDR2 FQGTGA. The CDR3, as DNA: TGTGCCAGCAGCTTACAGGGAGGAGACACTGAAGCTTTCTTT. This gives the protein CASSLQGGDTEAFF.

The chain combines TRBV7-2 with TRBJ2-5, with D tentatively TRBD1 (5 bases). Germline CDR1 is SGHTA and CDR2 is FQGNSA. V gave up 5 bases and J gave up 5 bases, with 21 bases separating them. This CDR3 spans 16 amino acids. This CDR3 reads CASSPYEAPGAETQYF. Written as DNA, the CDR3 is TGTGCCAGCAGCCCTTATGAGGCCCCTGGGGCGGAGACCCAGTACTTC.

This sequence joins TRBV2 and TRBJ1-5; D is possibly TRBD1 (6 bases). Per germline, CDR1 SNHLY and CDR2 FYNNEI. This CDR3 comprises 14 residues. V dropped 4 bases and J dropped 2 bases, with 9 bases sitting between them. CDR3: CASSGQARNQPQHF. The DNA for the CDR3 is TGTGCCAGCAGTGGACAGGCCCGCAATCAGCCCCAGCATTTT.

The chain is built from TRBV5-4 and TRBJ1-1; D gene unclear. V was trimmed by 0 bases and J by 4 bases, leaving 16 bases between them. CDR3 length: 16 amino acids. Germline CDR1 is SGHNT and CDR2 is YYREEE (reference sequence). CDR3 residues: CASSLGSQYYSTEAFF. The CDR3 DNA reads TGTGCCAGCAGCTTGGGATCACAGTATTACAGCACTGAAGCTTTCTTT. The entire variable domain, with the rest obtained from reference TRBV5-4 and TRBJ1-1, is as follows: ETGVTQSPTHLIKTRGQQVTLRCSSQSGHNTVSWYQQALGQGPQFIFQYYREEENGRGNFPPRFSGLQFPNYSSELNVNALELDDSALYLCASSLGSQYYSTEAFFGQGTRLTVV.

The rearrangement uses TRBV7-9 and TRBJ1-1; maybe TRBD1 (5 bases). This CDR3 region has 12 residues. Trimming took off 6 bases at V and 4 bases at J, with 9 bases between the two ends. Germline CDR1 SEHNR, CDR2 FQNEAQ (reference sequence). The CDR3 coding sequence is TGTGCCAGCAGGGCAGGGATCACTGAAGCTTTCTTT. Its protein is CASRAGITEAFF.

J is TRBJ2-1 and V is TRBV5-6, with 13 bases identical to TRBD2. The CDR3 consists of 18 residues. With 4 bases clipped from V and 5 bases from J, the junction kept 12 bases outside the gene matches. Germline V CDR1 and CDR2: SGHDT, YYEEEE. The CDR3 loop reads CASSVGLAGEFRDNEQFF. For the CDR3, the DNA is TGTGCCAGCAGCGTCGGACTAGCGGGAGAATTTAGAGACAATGAGCAGTTCTTC.

The chain links TRBV5-4 to TRBJ1-5, with D possibly being TRBD1 (6 bases). The CDR3 contains 13 residues. CDR1 is SGHNT and CDR2 is YYREEE in the germline V gene (reference sequence). The V end lost 4 bases, the J end lost 4 bases, and 9 bases lay between the germline ends. This CDR3 reads CASSQDSNQPQHF. CDR3 DNA: TGTGCCAGCAGCCAGGACAGTAATCAGCCCCAGCATTTT.

This chain links TRBV5-1 with TRBJ2-5; D not resolved. The CDR3 has 14 residues. V lost 1 base and J lost 5, with 12 bases in between. Germline loops: CDR1 SGHRS, CDR2 YFSETQ. The CDR3 spells CASSLLTFRETQYF. The CDR3 nucleotides are TGCGCCAGCAGCTTGCTAACCTTTCGGGAGACCCAGTACTTC.

V is TRBV6-1 and J is TRBJ1-2; 12 nucleotides align to TRBD1. Germline V gene data show CDR1 as MNHNS and CDR2 as SASEGT. This CDR3 contains 16 residues. The ends lost 4 bases at V and 7 bases at J; junction bases unmatched: 10. Here the CDR3 reads CASSAPRGTGGGGYTF. DNA for the CDR3: TGTGCCAGCAGTGCGCCCCGGGGGACAGGGGGCGGTGGCTACACCTTC.

The chain carries TRBV4-1 and TRBJ2-1; 8 bases line up with TRBD2. The CDR3 contains 15 residues. Losses at the gene ends were 1 base for V and 10 bases for J; bases not matched to a gene: 9. The germline V gene has CDR1 MGHRA and CDR2 YSYEKL. In DNA, the CDR3 is TGCGCCAGCAGCCAAGGGGGTAGGCGGGGGGCCGAGCAGTTCTTC. Translating it yields CASSQGGRRGAEQFF.